The rows below give T cell receptor beta chains drawn from one sample of a study of T cell responses to AZD1222 COVID-19 vaccine. This table comes from immunoSEQ multiplex PCR, and its TCRdb copy is limited to in-frame clones, with some not included. The data show around 130,000 clones, 70% to 90% seen once. Sequences were derived from peripheral blood, sampled on day 0 of AZD1222 vaccination. All receptors derive from an adult in good health. Each CDR3 is given with its conserved first and last residue. D genes are given only for firm matches. The size entry is marked missing in some rows and otherwise reads once, few, many or a size class.

j_call	v_call	d_call	clone_size	cdr3_nt	cdr3_aa
TRBJ1-5	TRBV3-1/TRBV3-2	-	-	TGTGCCAGCAGCCAAGCCTCAAATCAGCCCCAGCATTTT	CASSQASNQPQHF
TRBJ1-1	TRBV19	-	-	TGTGCCTCAAAGCTGGGCGGAACTGAAGCTTTCTTT	CASKLGGTEAFF
TRBJ1-1	TRBV19	TRBD1	-	TGTGCCACGGGACAGGGGGCGGGCACTGAAGCTTTCTTT	CATGQGAGTEAFF
TRBJ2-5	TRBV7-6	-	-	TGTGCCAGCAGCTTAGGTGCGGGGTCCTGGGAGACCCAGTACTTC	CASSLGAGSWETQYF
TRBJ2-1	TRBV4-1	-	-	TGCGCCAGCAGCCAGCTGGACTTGATCTCCTACAATGAGCAGTTCTTC	CASSQLDLISYNEQFF
TRBJ1-1	TRBV6-5	TRBD1	once	TGTGCCAGCAGGCTTCAGGGGGCGGATAACACTGAAGCTTTCTTT	CASRLQGADNTEAFF
TRBJ1-1	TRBV19	-	-	TGTGCCAGTAGTATCACCGAGAACACTGAAGCTTTCTTT	CASSITENTEAFF
TRBJ1-3	TRBV28	-	-	TGTGCCAGCAGAGACACACTCTCTGGAAACACCATATATTTT	CASRDTLSGNTIYF
TRBJ1-2	TRBV19	-	-	TGTGCCAGTAGTTTAAGCACAGGGCGAGGCTACACCTTC	CASSLSTGRGYTF
TRBJ2-7	TRBV5-1	-	-	TGCGCCAGCAGCCTACACTACGAGCAGTACTTC	CASSLHYEQYF
TRBJ2-7	TRBV5-5	-	-	TGTGCCAGCACCTTGGTTCAGGGTTCGGGCCACGAGCAGTACTTC	CASTLVQGSGHEQYF
TRBJ1-3	TRBV28	-	-	TGTGCCAGCAGTTTTCACAGGTCTGGAAACACCATATATTTT	CASSFHRSGNTIYF
TRBJ1-2	TRBV7-2	TRBD1	-	TGTGCCAGCTCCCTCAAGACAGGGAAAGAGGGCAGTGGCTACACCTTC	CASSLKTGKEGSGYTF
TRBJ1-2	TRBV13	-	-	TGTGCCAGCAGCCCGGGGGGCAGCAACTATGGCTACACCTTC	CASSPGGSNYGYTF
TRBJ1-5	TRBV7-8	-	-	TGTGCCAGCAGCTTGGAAAGGGGGGGAGGCCAGCCCCAGCATTTT	CASSLERGGGQPQHF
TRBJ1-1	TRBV5-1	-	-	TGCGCCAGCAGCCTAGACAGGAGGCTTAACACTGAAGCTTTCTTT	CASSLDRRLNTEAFF
TRBJ2-5	TRBV5-1	-	-	TGCGCCAGCAGCGTCCGGGGCCGGGGAGAGACCCAGTACTTC	CASSVRGRGETQYF
TRBJ2-3	TRBV19	-	-	TGTGCCAGTAGAGGGCGGGCCGCCAGCACAGATACGCAGTATTTT	CASRGRAASTDTQYF
TRBJ1-1	TRBV29-1	-	-	TGCAGCGTTGAAGGGAGGGGTGGAACTGAAGCTTTCTTT	CSVEGRGGTEAFF
TRBJ2-2	TRBV10-1	-	-	TGCGCCAGCAGTCCCGGATCGAACACCGGGGAGCTGTTTTTT	CASSPGSNTGELFF
TRBJ1-1	TRBV5-8	TRBD1	-	TGTGCCAGCAGCTGGGGGACAGGGGGAAACACTGAAGCTTTCTTT	CASSWGTGGNTEAFF
TRBJ1-4	TRBV2	TRBD1	-	TGTGCCAGCAGTGTGGGACAGTATAATGAAAAACTGTTTTTT	CASSVGQYNEKLFF
TRBJ2-7	TRBV18	TRBD1	once	TGTGCCAGCTCACCGGGGGACAGGGTTGCTTACTACGAGCAGTACTTC	CASSPGDRVAYYEQYF
TRBJ2-7	TRBV6-5	-	-	TGTGCCAGCAGTTACTCGAGCTTGGTAGGGACCTACGAGCAGTACTTC	CASSYSSLVGTYEQYF
TRBJ1-2	TRBV19	-	-	TGTGCCAGTAGTATCTCGCCAGGTGAAGGCTACACCTTC	CASSISPGEGYTF
TRBJ1-2	TRBV11-2	-	once	TGTGCCAGCAGCCCATTGGGCAGCGACGGCTACACCTTC	CASSPLGSDGYTF
TRBJ2-3	TRBV3-1/TRBV3-2	-	-	TGTGCCAGCAGCACCTCGACTAGCACAGATACGCAGTATTTT	CASSTSTSTDTQYF
TRBJ1-5	TRBV2	-	-	TGTGCCAGCCACAGTAGCAATCAGCCCCAGCATTTT	CASHSSNQPQHF
TRBJ1-6	TRBV20-1	TRBD1	-	TGCAGTGCTAGTCCTAACACAGGGACAGGCTCACCCCTCCACTTT	CSASPNTGTGSPLHF